These 30 T cell receptor beta chains originate from one sample sequenced in a study of response to subunit inactivated influenza vaccine. A single record per CDR3 protein comes from TCRdb applying MiXCR to the RT-PCR reads. The sample has 500,000 to 550,000 distinct CDR3 sequences, less than 8% seen once. The sample was PBMCs from blood, taken around 25 months after vaccination. All receptors come from a man aged 45 to 75 who received an inactivated influenza vaccine.

This clonotype was counted at least ten times. This chain's CDR3 is CASSADLNTEAFF. The CDR3 region has the DNA TGTGCCAGCAGCGCAGACCTGAACACTGAAGCTTTCTTT. The V call is TRBV7-6, the J call TRBJ1-1; D unresolved. This CDR3 is 13 amino acids long. V was pared by 5 bases and J by 0 bases, with 7 bases between. Germline V gene sequence: CDR1 SGHVS, CDR2 FNYEAQ.

This clonotype was observed many times. The chain carries TRBV10-3 and TRBJ2-3; D might be TRBD1 (5 bases). This CDR3 spans 13 amino acids. V was clipped by 2 bases and J by 3 bases, with 6 bases between them. The germline V gene encodes CDR1 ENHRY and CDR2 SYGVKD. The CDR3 is CAISEQGTDTQYF. As DNA, the CDR3 is TGTGCCATCAGTGAGCAGGGTACAGATACGCAGTATTTT.

This clonotype was found a few times. The chain carries TRBV6-2 or TRBV6-3 and TRBJ1-5, with TRBD1 as a possible D gene (6 bases). The V gene lost 7 bases and the J gene lost 4 bases, with 11 bases spanning the gap. The germline gives CDR1 MNHEY, CDR2 SVGEGT. This CDR3 is 13 amino acids long. The CDR3 reads CASKDRRNQPQHF. The CDR3 bases are TGTGCCAGCAAGGACAGAAGAAATCAGCCCCAGCATTTT.

The chain has TRBV9 and TRBJ2-3; 8 positions match TRBD2. V lost 3 bases and J lost 3; bases outside the gene matches: 6. Germline CDR1 reads SGDLS; CDR2 reads YYNGEE. The CDR3 contains 15 residues. DNA for the CDR3: TGTGCCAGCAGCGCGGAGCGGGAGCGAACAGATACGCAGTATTTT. The encoded protein is CASSAERERTDTQYF. The whole variable domain, remainder taken from reference TRBV9 and TRBJ2-3, is DSGVTQTPKHLITATGQRVTLRCSPRSGDLSVYWYQQSLDQGLQFLIQYYNGEERAKGNILERFSAQQFPDLHSELNLSSLELGDSALYFCASSAERERTDTQYFGPGTRLTVL.

This clonotype was detected only a few times. J is TRBJ2-7 and V is TRBV25-1; TRBD1 matches at 9 bases. Germline-derived CDR1 and CDR2 are MGHDK and SYGVNS. This CDR3 contains 15 residues. The trim removed 3 bases at V and 3 bases at J, leaving 6 bases unmatched. CDR3 sequence reads: CASSDPTGGIYEQYF. Written as DNA, the CDR3 is TGTGCCAGCAGTGACCCGACAGGGGGTATCTACGAGCAGTACTTC.

The chain combines TRBV5-1 with TRBJ2-6; possibly TRBD1 for D (6 bases). Germline V gene data show CDR1 as SGHRS and CDR2 as YFSETQ. Trimming cost V 5 bases and J 1 base, with 13 bases left between them. The CDR3 extends over 16 amino acids. DNA for the CDR3: TGCGCCAGCAGGAACAGGGTAGAGTCTGGGGCCAACGTCCTGACTTTC. Translating it yields CASRNRVESGANVLTF.

The rearrangement joins TRBV12-3 or TRBV12-4 to TRBJ2-7, with 7 positions matching TRBD1. V lost 6 bases, J lost 6 bases, and 11 bases stayed unmatched. The CDR3 runs to 14 residues. Here the CDR3 DNA reads TGTGCCAGCAGCAACACTGACAGGGCGAGCGAGCAGTACTTC. It is translated as CASSNTDRASEQYF.

This clonotype was found many times. J is TRBJ1-2 and V is TRBV10-3; D is ambiguous. Germline V gives CDR1 ENHRY, CDR2 SYGVKD. The V end was cut by 3 bases, the J end by 2 bases, with 7 bases between. The CDR3 has 13 residues. CDR3 bases: TGTGCCATCAGTGACGCAGGCAACTATGGCTACACCTTC. Translated, it gives CAISDAGNYGYTF.

CDR3 sequence: CASSSGPSYNSPLHF. For the CDR3, the DNA is TGCGCCAGCAGCAGCGGTCCGTCCTATAATTCACCCCTCCACTTT. The chain links TRBV4-1 to TRBJ1-6; D is unclear. CDR3 length: 15 amino acids. Germline V gene data show CDR1 as MGHRA and CDR2 as YSYEKL. The V and J ends lost 5 bases and 1 base respectively, with 9 bases between them.

This clonotype was recorded many times. V is TRBV6-2 or TRBV6-3 and J is TRBJ2-7; either TRBD1 or TRBD2 may supply D (5 bases each). The CDR3 is made up of 14 amino acids. CDR1 is MNHEY, CDR2 SVGEGT, per germline. The germline V and J ends were trimmed by 0 bases and 5 bases, with 11 bases remaining between them. CDR3 amino acids: CASSYSSLGHEQYF. CDR3 coding DNA: TGTGCCAGCAGTTACTCGAGTTTGGGACACGAGCAGTACTTC.

The chain uses TRBV6-2 or TRBV6-3 and TRBJ1-1, with D perhaps matching TRBD1 (6 bases). Germline values: CDR1 MNHEY, CDR2 SVGEGT. The CDR3 runs to 16 residues. Trimming pared 6 bases from V and 1 base from J, leaving 18 bases between. For the CDR3, the DNA is TGTGCCAGCAGACCTACTCATCGCAGGGGGAACACTGAAGCTTTCTTT. Translating it yields CASRPTHRRGNTEAFF.

The chain recombines TRBV6-1 with TRBJ2-7, with a weak D call TRBD1 (5 bases). Germline CDR1 is MNHNS and CDR2 is SASEGT. The CDR3 covers 11 residues. V lost 4 bases and J lost 5, with 6 bases in between. The CDR3: CASSAGNEQYF. CDR3 nucleotide sequence: TGTGCCAGCAGTGCAGGGAACGAGCAGTACTTC.

This clonotype appeared a few times. CDR3 protein: CASRVPGGTYEQYF. The CDR3 coding sequence is TGTGCCAGCCGAGTCCCGGGAGGGACCTACGAGCAGTACTTC. This chain joins TRBV27 and TRBJ2-7; 8 bases are a match to TRBD2. The ends lost 8 bases at V and 2 bases at J; junction bases unmatched: 8. CDR3 size: 14 residues. The germline gives CDR1 MNHEY, CDR2 SMNVEV (reference sequence).

The rearrangement uses TRBV2 and TRBJ2-4; D gene uncertain. The CDR3 totals 15 residues. The germline V and J ends were trimmed by 1 base and 1 base, with 8 bases remaining between them. Germline CDR1 is SNHLY and CDR2 is FYNNEI. The CDR3 region is CASSEVGVAKNIQYF. DNA of the CDR3: TGTGCCAGCAGTGAAGTTGGGGTGGCCAAAAACATTCAGTACTTC.

The rearrangement links TRBV2 to TRBJ2-2; maybe TRBD2 (5 bases). The germline V gene has CDR1 SNHLY and CDR2 FYNNEI. The V end lost 3 bases, the J end lost 0 bases, and 8 bases lay between the germline ends. The CDR3 is 15 amino acids. CDR3 amino acids: CASSEVLANTGELFF. CDR3 DNA sequence: TGTGCCAGCAGTGAGGTACTAGCGAACACCGGGGAGCTGTTTTTT.

Only a few counts were recorded for this clonotype. V is TRBV29-1 and J is TRBJ2-3; 9 bases are shared with TRBD2. V shed 4 bases and J 4 bases; nucleotides not matched to a gene: 6. The CDR3 loop spans 14 amino acids. Per the germline V gene, CDR1 is SQVTM and CDR2 is ANQGSEA. The CDR3 coding sequence is TGCAGCGTTGCGGGACTAGCTTTACCAGATACGCAGTATTTT. Translated: CSVAGLALPDTQYF.

This clonotype came up a few times. This rearrangement joins TRBV6-1 to TRBJ1-5; D might be TRBD1 (5 bases). Germline loops: CDR1 MNHNS, CDR2 SASEGT. Trimming took 6 bases from V and 0 from J, leaving 12 bases between them. This CDR3 has 15 amino acids. The CDR3 protein is CASRSSQGSNQPQHF. In nucleotides, the CDR3 is TGTGCCAGCAGGAGTTCCCAGGGTAGCAATCAGCCCCAGCATTTT.

This clonotype was detected many times. The chain links TRBV20-1 to TRBJ1-5; D possibly corresponds to TRBD1 (6 bases). The germline V and J ends were trimmed by 0 bases and 5 bases, with 14 bases remaining between them. Germline values: CDR1 DFQATT, CDR2 SNEGSKA (reference sequence). The length of the CDR3 is 15 residues. In DNA form, the CDR3 reads TGCAGTGCTAGAGACTTTGTGAGGGGGGATCAGCCCCAGCATTTT. Its translation: CSARDFVRGDQPQHF.

This clonotype was counted many times. The chain employs TRBV11-2 and TRBJ2-3, with 10 bases that match TRBD2. Per the germline V gene, CDR1 is SGHAT and CDR2 is FQNNGV. Trimming removed 1 base from V and 3 bases from J; junction bases left unmatched: 4. The CDR3 has 16 amino acids. The CDR3 sequence is CASSLVGSGRTDTQYF. The CDR3 DNA sequence: TGTGCCAGCAGCTTAGTTGGTAGCGGGAGGACAGATACGCAGTATTTT.

The chain recombines TRBV6-2 or TRBV6-3 with TRBJ2-1; D is possibly TRBD2 (5 bases). The CDR3 runs 12 residues. Trimming took 8 bases from V and 7 from J, leaving 12 bases between them. In germline, CDR1 is MNHEY, CDR2 SVGEGT. The CDR3: CASQQSGNEQFF. DNA of the CDR3: TGTGCCAGCCAGCAATCGGGAAATGAGCAGTTCTTC.

This clonotype showed up many times. The rearrangement uses TRBV15 and TRBJ1-1; D is unclear. This CDR3 contains 13 residues. Trimming stripped 3 bases from V and 1 base from J, with 6 bases between. Per germline, CDR1 LNHNV and CDR2 YYDKDF (reference sequence). The CDR3 region is CATSSTPNTEAFF. The CDR3 DNA sequence: TGTGCCACCAGCAGTACACCGAACACTGAAGCTTTCTTT.

In its sample, this clonotype was seen a few times. This chain uses TRBV28 with TRBJ2-7, with 8 bases matching TRBD2. Looked up from germline, CDR1 is MDHEN and CDR2 is SYDVKM. V trimming: 8 bases; J trimming: 3 bases; junction bases outside the gene matches: 12. The CDR3 totals 15 residues. The CDR3 reads CASGFRGAGGYEQYF. The CDR3 coding sequence is TGTGCCAGCGGCTTTAGGGGGGCGGGGGGCTACGAGCAGTACTTC.

The chain carries TRBV6-6 and TRBJ1-1; D gene unclear. The CDR3 consists of 13 residues. Germline CDR1 and CDR2: MNHNY and SVGAGI (reference sequence). Trimming took 8 bases from V and 10 from J, leaving 20 bases between them. CDR3 sequence: CASAPGPRVGAFF. In nucleotides, the CDR3 is TGTGCCAGCGCCCCGGGTCCACGCGTCGGAGCTTTCTTT.

V usage is TRBV20-1 and J usage is TRBJ1-2; no reliable D call. V was trimmed by 1 base and J by 2 bases, leaving 5 bases between them. Germline lookup yields CDR1 DFQATT and CDR2 SNEGSKA (reference sequence). This CDR3 comprises 12 residues. This chain's CDR3 is CSARAANYGYTF. CDR3 in DNA: TGCAGTGCTAGAGCTGCGAACTATGGCTACACCTTC.

This clonotype has ten or more counts. The J gene is TRBJ2-3, the V gene TRBV4-3; no firm D call. The CDR3 extends over 15 amino acids. Trimming shortened V by 0 bases and J by 0 bases, and 7 bases separated the two germline ends. CDR1 and CDR2 from the germline V gene are LGHNA and YSLEER. The CDR3 here is CASSQDSTSTDTQYF. The CDR3 coding sequence is TGCGCCAGCAGCCAAGATTCCACGAGCACAGATACGCAGTATTTT.

The V call is TRBV29-1, the J call TRBJ2-7, with no clear D. The CDR3 has 12 residues. V lost 4 bases, J lost 2 bases, and 9 bases lay in between. Per germline, CDR1 SQVTM and CDR2 ANQGSEA. The CDR3 loop reads CSVVPGTYEQYF. The CDR3 coding sequence is TGCAGCGTTGTTCCCGGAACCTACGAGCAGTACTTC.

The rearrangement links TRBV4-3 to TRBJ2-5; 7 bases fit TRBD1. This CDR3 is built from 13 residues. With V trimmed by 2 bases and J by 4 bases, 1 base remained unmatched. Germline V gene sequence: CDR1 LGHNA, CDR2 YSLEER. The CDR3 is CASSQRDRETQYF. The CDR3 DNA reads as TGCGCCAGCAGCCAACGGGACAGAGAGACCCAGTACTTC.

The chain has TRBV4-1 and TRBJ2-5, with a possible D match to TRBD1 (6 bases). Germline CDR1 and CDR2: MGHRA and YSYEKL. This CDR3 is 17 amino acids long. V was pared by 5 bases and J by 10 bases, with 29 bases between. The CDR3 loop reads CASSDRDISIGRGSQYF. The CDR3 region has the DNA TGCGCCAGCAGCGACCGGGACATCTCAATTGGCAGAGGGAGCCAGTACTTC.

This clonotype was picked up many times. The chain recombines TRBV7-2 with TRBJ2-7, with 8 bases identical to TRBD1. Germline V gene lookup returns CDR1 SGHTA and CDR2 FQGNSA. The CDR3 has 14 amino acids. V was pared by 4 bases and J by 4 bases, with 6 bases of the junction left unmatched. The CDR3 region has the DNA TGTGCCAGCAGCTCCCCGGGACAGGCTTACGAGCAGTACTTC. Its protein product is CASSSPGQAYEQYF.

This clonotype was counted only a few times. V is TRBV5-1 and J is TRBJ2-1; 11 nucleotides match TRBD2. Looked up from germline, CDR1 is SGHRS and CDR2 is YFSETQ. V was pared by 1 base and J by 1 base, with 10 bases of the junction left unmatched. The CDR3 totals 19 residues. As DNA, the CDR3 is TGCGCCAGCAGCTTGTATGCTAGCGGGAGGTTCGTATCCTACAATGAGCAGTTCTTC. Protein sequence: CASSLYASGRFVSYNEQFF.